The text below deals with one T cell receptor (beta chain). Its antigen is unknown. TCRdb redid the calling of the reads with MiXCR, one entry per CDR3 protein. This table holds 200,000 to 300,000 distinct CDR3 sequences, roughly 12% found once. The data originate from a study of T cell repertoires in cytomegalovirus infection. At the level of the study: Shared public TCR beta signatures pointed to both CMV infection and a matching HLA type.

V trimming: 5 bases; J trimming: 7 bases; junction bases outside the gene matches: 8. This CDR3 contains 14 residues. Germline assignment: CDR1 MDHEN and CDR2 SYDVKM. General observations from the study: The ex vivo response was dominated by HLA-C-restricted CMV-specific TCR beta clonotypes. Cumulative public TCR beta family frequency identified CMV carriers with the relevant HLA.

The specimen sequenced was PBMCs. The chain joins TRBV28 to TRBJ1-5; 7 bases line up with TRBD1. The TCR originated in a human donor in good health (CMV status not recorded). Some clones in this sample may be carry-over from other donors' samples. DNA of the CDR3: TGTGCCAGCAGTCCCCCCGACAGGGTCCAGCCCCAGCATTTT. Translated, it gives CASSPPDRVQPQHF.